This T cell receptor (beta chain) is from a study of response to subunit inactivated influenza vaccine. The CDR3 length is 13 residues. Germline lookup yields CDR1 DFQATT and CDR2 SNEGSKA (reference sequence). Trimming removed 1 base from V and 7 bases from J; junction bases left unmatched: 3. TCRdb reprocessed the RT-PCR reads via MiXCR and lists one record per CDR3 protein. The table includes about 310,000 distinct CDR3 sequences, 20% to 25% detected once. V is TRBV20-1 and J is TRBJ1-4, with 7 bases fitting TRBD1. This clonotype was sampled from a man in his fifties or sixties who received an inactivated influenza vaccine. Sequencing used PBMCs from blood, obtained about 20 months after vaccination. CDR3 sequence reads: CSARGQGGEKLFF. The CDR3 nucleotides read TGCAGTGCTAGAGGTCAGGGGGGTGAAAAACTGTTTTTT.